This TCR beta chain emerged from a study of beta chain features in type 1 diabetes. Study conclusions and caveats: TCRB CDR3 length was moderately but significantly reduced in all four CD4+ subsets of Type 1 diabetes patients. A greater similarity of naive, central memory and Treg TCRB repertoires was seen among patients than among healthy donors.

Investigators reverse transcribed all isolated RNA, so they sequenced expressed TCRB transcripts. This table comes from immunoSEQ multiplex PCR, and its TCRdb copy is limited to in-frame clones, with some not included. The top ten hold roughly 0.015% of the sample, which has fewer than 450,000 clones, approximately 13% seen once. Details on this clone: What it binds is not known.

Sorted CD4+ subsets: naive, central memory, regulatory, stem cell-like memory (CD45RO/CCR7/CD25/CD127/CD95/CD27 panel). With V trimmed by 5 bases and J by 0 bases, 4 bases remained unmatched. Looked up from germline, CDR1 is SNHLY and CDR2 is FYNNEI. The CDR3 has 15 amino acids. The sequencing sample was made of naive CD4+ T cells from blood. The chain is built from TRBV2 and TRBJ2-3; TRBD2 agrees at 8 bases. This clonotype was sampled from a woman aged 18-30 years with type 1 diabetes. CDR3 amino acids: CASSSSGGSTDTQYF. The CDR3 DNA is TGTGCCAGCAGTTCAAGCGGGGGAAGCACAGATACGCAGTATTTT.